A selection of T cell receptor beta chains follows, all from one sample in a study of T cells expressing NK-cell markers. Following a re-call of the 5' RACE reads, TCRdb has one entry per CDR3 protein and lacks DNA. The listing contains about 380,000 distinct CDR3 sequences. The material sequenced was blood T cells: a sorted CD56 or NKG2C T cell subset, CD4+ or CD8+ T cells, or bulk PBMC T cells (not recorded which). The receptors were gathered from a man aged 18-70 years in good health. Both conserved end residues are part of each CDR3.

v_gene: TRBV25-1; j_gene: TRBJ1-5; CDR3aa: CASSEWRTNQPQHF
v_gene: TRBV4-1; j_gene: TRBJ2-1; CDR3aa: CASSQGTGPQYGEQFF
v_gene: TRBV27; j_gene: TRBJ1-1; CDR3aa: CASSARPLNTEAFF
v_gene: TRBV4-1; j_gene: TRBJ2-1; CDR3aa: CASSPGLGGFVSYNEQFF
v_gene: TRBV7-9; j_gene: TRBJ1-2; CDR3aa: CASSLVGLAENGYTF
v_gene: TRBV6-1; j_gene: TRBJ2-7; CDR3aa: CAGARGHKNRAEQYF
v_gene: TRBV5-1; j_gene: TRBJ2-5; CDR3aa: CASSYTRTGVGETQYF
v_gene: TRBV12-3/TRBV12-4; j_gene: TRBJ1-4; CDR3aa: CASSLLAGGNEKLFF
v_gene: TRBV18; j_gene: TRBJ2-3; CDR3aa: CASSLWGQAEDTQYF
v_gene: TRBV20-1; j_gene: TRBJ2-1; CDR3aa: CSAITGTSGLEQFF
v_gene: TRBV6-1; j_gene: TRBJ2-4; CDR3aa: CASSAASGGIAKNIQYF